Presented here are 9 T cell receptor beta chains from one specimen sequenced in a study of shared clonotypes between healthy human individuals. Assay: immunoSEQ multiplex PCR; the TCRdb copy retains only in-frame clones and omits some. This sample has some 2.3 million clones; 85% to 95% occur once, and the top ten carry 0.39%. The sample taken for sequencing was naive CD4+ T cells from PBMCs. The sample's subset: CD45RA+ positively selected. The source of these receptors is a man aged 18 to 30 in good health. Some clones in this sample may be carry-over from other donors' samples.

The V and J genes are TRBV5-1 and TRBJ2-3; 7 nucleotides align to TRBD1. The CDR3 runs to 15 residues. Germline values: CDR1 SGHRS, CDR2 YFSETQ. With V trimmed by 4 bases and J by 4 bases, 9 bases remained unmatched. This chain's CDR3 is CASSAMTGIADTQYF. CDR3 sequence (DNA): TGCGCCAGCAGCGCGATGACAGGGATCGCAGATACGCAGTATTTT.

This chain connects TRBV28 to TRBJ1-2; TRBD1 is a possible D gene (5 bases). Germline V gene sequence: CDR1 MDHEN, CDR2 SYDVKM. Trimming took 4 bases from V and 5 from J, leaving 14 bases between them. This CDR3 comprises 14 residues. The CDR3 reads CASSSPGEGYGYTF. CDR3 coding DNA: TGTGCCAGCAGTTCCCCCGGGGAGGGGTATGGCTACACCTTC.

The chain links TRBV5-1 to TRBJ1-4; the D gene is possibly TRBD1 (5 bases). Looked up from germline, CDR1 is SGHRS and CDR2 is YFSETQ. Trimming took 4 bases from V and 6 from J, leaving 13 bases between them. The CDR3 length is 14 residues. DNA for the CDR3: TGCGCCAGCAGCGGGAGCGGGACGGATGAAAAACTGTTTTTT. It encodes CASSGSGTDEKLFF.

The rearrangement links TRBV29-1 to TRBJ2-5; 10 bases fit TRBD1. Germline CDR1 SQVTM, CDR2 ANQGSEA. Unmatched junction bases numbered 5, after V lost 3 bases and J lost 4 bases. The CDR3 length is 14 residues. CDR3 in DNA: TGCAGCGTTGACGGGACAGGGGTTCGAGAGACCCAGTACTTC. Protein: CSVDGTGVRETQYF.

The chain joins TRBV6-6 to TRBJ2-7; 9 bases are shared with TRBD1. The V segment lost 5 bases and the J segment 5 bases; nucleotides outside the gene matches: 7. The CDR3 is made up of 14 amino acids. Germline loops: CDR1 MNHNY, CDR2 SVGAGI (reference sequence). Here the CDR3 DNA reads TGTGCCAGCAGTCGGGACAGGGCTTTCGACGAGCAGTACTTC. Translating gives CASSRDRAFDEQYF.

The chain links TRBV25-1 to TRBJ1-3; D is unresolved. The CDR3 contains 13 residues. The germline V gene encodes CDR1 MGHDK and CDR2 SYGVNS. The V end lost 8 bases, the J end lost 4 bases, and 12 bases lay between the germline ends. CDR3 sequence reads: CASRTVGGNTIYF. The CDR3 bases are TGTGCCAGCCGGACGGTTGGAGGAAACACCATATATTTT.

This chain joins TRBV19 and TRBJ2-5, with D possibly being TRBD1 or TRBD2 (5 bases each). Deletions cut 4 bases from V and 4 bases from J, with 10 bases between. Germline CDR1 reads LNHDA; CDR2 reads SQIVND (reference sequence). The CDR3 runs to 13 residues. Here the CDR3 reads CASSTSGRETQYF. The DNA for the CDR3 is TGTGCCAGTAGTACCTCGGGACGAGAGACCCAGTACTTC.

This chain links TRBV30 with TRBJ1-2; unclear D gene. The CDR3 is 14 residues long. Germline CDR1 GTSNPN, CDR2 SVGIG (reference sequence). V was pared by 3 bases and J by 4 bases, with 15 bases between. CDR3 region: CAWRFAGSSYGYTF. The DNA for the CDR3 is TGTGCCTGGAGGTTTGCGGGCAGTAGCTATGGCTACACCTTC.

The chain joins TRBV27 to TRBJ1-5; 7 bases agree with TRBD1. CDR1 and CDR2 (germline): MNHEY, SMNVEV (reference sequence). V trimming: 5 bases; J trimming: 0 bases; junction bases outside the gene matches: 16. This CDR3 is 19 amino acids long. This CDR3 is CASSPRGAGTAYSNQPQHF. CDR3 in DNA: TGTGCCAGCAGTCCGAGGGGGGCCGGGACAGCATATAGCAATCAGCCCCAGCATTTT.